This record concerns one T cell receptor (beta chain) sequence. The record originates from a study of early T cells in non-severe SARS-CoV-2 infection. Germline CDR1 is SNHLY and CDR2 is FYNNEI. The CDR3 extends over 13 amino acids. J was trimmed by 5 bases and V by 8 bases; bases with no gene match: 5. TCRdb reprocessed the 5' RACE reads with MiXCR, giving one entry per CDR3 protein. Among 80,000 to 100,000 distinct CDR3 sequences, about 11% were seen once, and the ten largest hold just over 4.5%. The TCR comes from an adult who was a healthcare worker with PCR-confirmed SARS-CoV-2 infection or an uninfected control (not recorded which). The specimen was whole blood, collected at baseline. The chain links TRBV2 to TRBJ1-5; TRBD1 agrees at 8 bases. In DNA form, the CDR3 reads TGTGCCAGCGGACAGGGAAAAGATCAGCCCCAGCATTTT. Its translation: CASGQGKDQPQHF.